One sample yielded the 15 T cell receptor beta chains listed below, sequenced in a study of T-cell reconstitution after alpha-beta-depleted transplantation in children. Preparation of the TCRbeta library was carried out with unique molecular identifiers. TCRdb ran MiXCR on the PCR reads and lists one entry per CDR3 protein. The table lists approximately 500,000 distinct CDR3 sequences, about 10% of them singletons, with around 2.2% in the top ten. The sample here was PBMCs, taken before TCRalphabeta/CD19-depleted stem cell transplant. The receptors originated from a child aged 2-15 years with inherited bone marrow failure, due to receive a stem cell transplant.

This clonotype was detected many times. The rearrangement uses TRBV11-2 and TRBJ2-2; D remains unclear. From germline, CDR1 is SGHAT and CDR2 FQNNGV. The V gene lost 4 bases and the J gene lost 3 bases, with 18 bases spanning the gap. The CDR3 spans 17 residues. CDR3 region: CASSSPNQETDTGELFF. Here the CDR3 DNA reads TGTGCCAGCAGCTCGCCGAATCAGGAGACTGACACCGGGGAGCTGTTTTTT.

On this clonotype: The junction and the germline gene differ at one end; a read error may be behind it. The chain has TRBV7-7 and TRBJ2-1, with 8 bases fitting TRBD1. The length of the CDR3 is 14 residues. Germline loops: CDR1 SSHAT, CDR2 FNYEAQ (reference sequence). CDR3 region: CASSVMGQVNEQFF. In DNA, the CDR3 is TGTGCTAGCAGCGTAATGGGACAGGTCAATGAGCAGTTCTTC.

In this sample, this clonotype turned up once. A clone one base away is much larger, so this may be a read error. The CDR3 region has the DNA TGCGCCAGCAGCTTGGCCTTCGTGGATGAGACCCAGTACTTC. It codes for CASSLAFVDETQYF. The gene calls are TRBV5-1 and TRBJ2-5; no clear D. The V end was cut by 0 bases, the J end by 5 bases, with 11 bases between. Germline V gives CDR1 SGHRS, CDR2 YFSETQ. The CDR3 is made up of 14 amino acids.

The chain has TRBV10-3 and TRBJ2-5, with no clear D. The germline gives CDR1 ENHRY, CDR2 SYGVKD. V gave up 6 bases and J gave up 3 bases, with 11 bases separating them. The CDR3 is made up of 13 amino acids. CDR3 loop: CAIRGPGEETQYF. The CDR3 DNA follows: TGTGCCATCAGAGGTCCAGGCGAAGAGACCCAGTACTTC.

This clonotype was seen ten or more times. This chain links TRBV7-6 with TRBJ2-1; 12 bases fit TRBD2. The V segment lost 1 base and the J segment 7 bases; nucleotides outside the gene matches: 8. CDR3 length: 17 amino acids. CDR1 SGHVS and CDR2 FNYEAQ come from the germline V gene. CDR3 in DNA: TGTGCCAGCAGCTTAGTTCACGGGCTAGCGGGAGGGAATGAGCAGTTCTTC. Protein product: CASSLVHGLAGGNEQFF.

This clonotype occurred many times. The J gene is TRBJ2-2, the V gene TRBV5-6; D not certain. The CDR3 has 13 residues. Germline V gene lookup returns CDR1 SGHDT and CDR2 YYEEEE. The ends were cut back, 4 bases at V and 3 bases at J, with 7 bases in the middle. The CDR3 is CASSPQYTGELFF. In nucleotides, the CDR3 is TGTGCCAGCAGCCCGCAGTACACCGGGGAGCTGTTTTTT.

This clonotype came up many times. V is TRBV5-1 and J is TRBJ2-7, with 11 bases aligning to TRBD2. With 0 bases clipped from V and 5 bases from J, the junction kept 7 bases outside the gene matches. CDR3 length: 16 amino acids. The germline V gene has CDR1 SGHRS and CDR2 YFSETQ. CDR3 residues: CASSLATVAGGDEQYF. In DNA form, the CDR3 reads TGCGCCAGCAGCTTGGCCACGGTAGCGGGAGGGGACGAGCAGTACTTC.

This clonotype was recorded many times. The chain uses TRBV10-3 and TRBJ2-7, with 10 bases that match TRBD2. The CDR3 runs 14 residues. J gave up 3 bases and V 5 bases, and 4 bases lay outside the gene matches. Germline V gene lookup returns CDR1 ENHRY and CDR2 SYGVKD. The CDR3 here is CAISPGLAIYEQYF. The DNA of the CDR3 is TGTGCCATCAGTCCGGGACTAGCGATCTACGAGCAGTACTTC.

The CDR3 region has the DNA TGCAGTGCTAGTGTCCTCTCCCCAGCGGATAACTATGGCTACACCTTC. Protein product: CSASVLSPADNYGYTF. This chain links TRBV20-1 with TRBJ1-2; no definite D call. This CDR3 has 16 residues. CDR1 is DFQATT, CDR2 SNEGSKA, per germline (reference sequence). Between the trimmed V and J ends, which lost 3 bases and 1 base, there was a span of 18 bases.

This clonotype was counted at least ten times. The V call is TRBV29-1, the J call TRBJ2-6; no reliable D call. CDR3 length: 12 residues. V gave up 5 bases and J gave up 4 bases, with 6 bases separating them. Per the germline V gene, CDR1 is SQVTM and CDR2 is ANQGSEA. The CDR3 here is CSVNTGANVLTF. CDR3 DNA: TGCAGCGTTAACACGGGGGCCAACGTCCTGACTTTC. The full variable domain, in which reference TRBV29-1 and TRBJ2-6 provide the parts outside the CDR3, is SAVISQKPSRDICQRGTSLTIQCQVDSQVTMMFWYRQQPGQSLTLIATANQGSEATYESGFVIDKFPISRPNLTFSTLTVSNMSPEDSSIYLCSVNTGANVLTFGAGSRLTVL.

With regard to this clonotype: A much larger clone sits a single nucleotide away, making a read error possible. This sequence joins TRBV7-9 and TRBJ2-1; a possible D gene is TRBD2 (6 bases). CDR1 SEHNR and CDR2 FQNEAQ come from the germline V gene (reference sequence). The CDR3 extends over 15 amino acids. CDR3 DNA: TGTGCCAGCAGCTTTGCCGGGAGAGTAGGGGATGAGCATTTCTTC. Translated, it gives CASSFAGRVGDEHFF.

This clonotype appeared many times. The CDR3 spells CSVDTGTSGRSSYEQYF. In nucleotides, the CDR3 is TGCAGCGTTGATACCGGGACTAGCGGGAGAAGCAGCTACGAGCAGTACTTC. This rearrangement joins TRBV29-1 to TRBJ2-7; TRBD2 agrees at 14 bases. Germline lookup yields CDR1 SQVTM and CDR2 ANQGSEA. V shed 3 bases and J 3 bases; nucleotides not matched to a gene: 10. This CDR3 region has 17 residues.

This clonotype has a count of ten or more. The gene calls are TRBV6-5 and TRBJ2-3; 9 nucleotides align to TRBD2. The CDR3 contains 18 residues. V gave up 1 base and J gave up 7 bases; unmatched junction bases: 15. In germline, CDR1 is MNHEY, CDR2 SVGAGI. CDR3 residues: CASSYLASGLAWGNTQYF. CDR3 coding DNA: TGTGCCAGCAGTTACTTAGCATCGGGACTAGCTTGGGGGAATACGCAGTATTTT.

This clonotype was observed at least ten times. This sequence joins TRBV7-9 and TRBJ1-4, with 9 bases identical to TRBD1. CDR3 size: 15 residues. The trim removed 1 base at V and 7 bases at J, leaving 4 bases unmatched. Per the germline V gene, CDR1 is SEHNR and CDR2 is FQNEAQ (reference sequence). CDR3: CASSLDRGLLEKLFF. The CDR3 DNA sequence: TGTGCCAGCAGCTTAGACAGGGGGCTGCTTGAAAAACTGTTTTTT.

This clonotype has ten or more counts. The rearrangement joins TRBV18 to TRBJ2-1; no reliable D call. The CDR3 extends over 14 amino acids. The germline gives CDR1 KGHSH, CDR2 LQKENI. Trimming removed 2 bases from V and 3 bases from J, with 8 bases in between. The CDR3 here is CASSPGQFYNEQFF. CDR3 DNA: TGTGCCAGCTCACCAGGGCAGTTCTACAATGAGCAGTTCTTC.